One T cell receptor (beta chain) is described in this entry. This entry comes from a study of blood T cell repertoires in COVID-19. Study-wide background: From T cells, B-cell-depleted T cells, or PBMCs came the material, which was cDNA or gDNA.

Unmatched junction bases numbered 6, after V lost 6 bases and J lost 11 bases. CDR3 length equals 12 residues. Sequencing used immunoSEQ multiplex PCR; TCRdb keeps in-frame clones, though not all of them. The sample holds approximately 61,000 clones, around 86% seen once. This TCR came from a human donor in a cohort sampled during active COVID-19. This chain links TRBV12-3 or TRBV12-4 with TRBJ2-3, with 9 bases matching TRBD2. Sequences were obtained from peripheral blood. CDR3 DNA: TGTGCCAGCAGGCCGAGACTAGCGGAGCAGTATTTT. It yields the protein CASRPRLAEQYF.